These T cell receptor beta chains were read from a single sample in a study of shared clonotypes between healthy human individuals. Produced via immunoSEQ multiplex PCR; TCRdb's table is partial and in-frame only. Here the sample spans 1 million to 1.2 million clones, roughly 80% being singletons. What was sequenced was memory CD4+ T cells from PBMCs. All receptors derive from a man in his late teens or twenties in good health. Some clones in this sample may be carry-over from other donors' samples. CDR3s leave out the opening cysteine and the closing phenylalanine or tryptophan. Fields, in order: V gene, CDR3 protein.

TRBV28 ASKDQGELF
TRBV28 ASSLGQRNQPQH
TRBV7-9 ASSLRGSYEQY
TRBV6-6 ASSYARGYEQY
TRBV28 AARDYGYT
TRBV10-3 AISDSSPLAAYEQY
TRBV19 ASSRTGNGYT
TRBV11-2 ASSFSGRAYEQY
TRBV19 ASSARENEQY
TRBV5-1 ASSGQGVETQY
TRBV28 ASNGRGWNGYT
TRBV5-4 ASSLSAGANVLT
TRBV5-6 ASSLLGLTAMNTEAF
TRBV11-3 ASSSLAGIGDTQY
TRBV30 AWSRRGGASTEAF
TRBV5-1 ASSLRGTSLAEQY
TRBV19 ASRRTTGTNYGYT
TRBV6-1 ASSEQPQGWGYT
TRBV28 ASSLLYQGNYGYT
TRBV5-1 ASSSQVAGELF
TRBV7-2 ASSMTTNEQF
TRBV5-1 ASSLGPAGTDTQY
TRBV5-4 ASSSDLGGLEQY
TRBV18 ASSPGQGNSNQPQH
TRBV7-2 ASSIAGTSGSYEQY